This TCR beta chain comes out of a study of CD8 T cells in Susac syndrome. The study's findings and limits: An acknowledgment was made by the study that its TCR sequencing and HLA analysis involved relatively few individuals.

Regarding this clonotype: What it binds is not known.

Sequencing of TCR beta, carried out with a high-throughput approach, was applied to CD8+ and CD4+ T cells from the blood. The V and J ends lost 0 bases and 9 bases respectively, with 7 bases between them. CDR3 size: 13 residues. CDR1 and CDR2 (germline): SGDLS, YYNGEE. The RNA input was roughly 0.45 to 1 ug, and it was reverse transcribed with random hexamers. TCRdb reprocessed the immunoSEQ multiplex PCR reads with MiXCR, giving one entry per CDR3 protein. The sample yields about 190,000 distinct CDR3 sequences, about 94% seen once. The specimen sequenced was CD4+ T cells from PBMCs. This receptor was obtained from a human donor with Susac syndrome. The rearrangement uses TRBV9 and TRBJ1-6, with D hard to call. This CDR3 reads CASSVGNSSPLHF. CDR3 in DNA: TGTGCCAGCAGCGTAGGGAATTCTTCACCCCTCCACTTT.